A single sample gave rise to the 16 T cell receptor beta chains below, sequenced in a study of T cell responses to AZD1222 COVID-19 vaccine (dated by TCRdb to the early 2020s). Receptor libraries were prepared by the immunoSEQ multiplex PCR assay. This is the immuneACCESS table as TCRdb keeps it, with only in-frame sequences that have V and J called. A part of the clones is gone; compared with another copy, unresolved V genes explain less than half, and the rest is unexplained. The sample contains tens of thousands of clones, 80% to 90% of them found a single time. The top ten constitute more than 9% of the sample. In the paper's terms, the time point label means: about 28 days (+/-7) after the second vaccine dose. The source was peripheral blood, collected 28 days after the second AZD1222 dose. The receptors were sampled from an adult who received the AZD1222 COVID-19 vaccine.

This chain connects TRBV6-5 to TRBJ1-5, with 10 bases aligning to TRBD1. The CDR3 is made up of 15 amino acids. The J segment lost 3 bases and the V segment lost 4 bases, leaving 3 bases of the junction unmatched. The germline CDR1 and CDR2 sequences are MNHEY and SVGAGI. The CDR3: CASSFGTGDNQPQHF. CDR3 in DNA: TGTGCCAGCAGTTTCGGGACAGGGGACAATCAGCCCCAGCATTTT.

CDR3 in amino acids: CASRGDSPNYGYTF. The DNA for the CDR3 is TGTGCCAGCAGGGGGGACAGTCCTAACTATGGCTACACCTTC. This chain joins TRBV28 and TRBJ1-2, with 7 positions matching TRBD1. CDR3 length equals 14 residues. Germline CDR1 is MDHEN and CDR2 is SYDVKM. The junction had 4 bases not matched to a gene; V was cut back by 6 bases and J by 0 bases.

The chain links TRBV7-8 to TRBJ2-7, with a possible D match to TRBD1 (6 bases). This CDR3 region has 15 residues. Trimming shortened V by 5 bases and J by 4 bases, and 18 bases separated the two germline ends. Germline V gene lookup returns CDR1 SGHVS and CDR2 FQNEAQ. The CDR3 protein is CASSTGQSLYYEQYF. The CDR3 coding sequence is TGTGCCAGCAGCACCGGACAGAGCCTGTATTACGAGCAGTACTTC.

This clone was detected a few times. CDR3 sequence (DNA): TGTGCCAGCAGCTTGGGAGAGGAAAAACTGTTTTTT. It encodes CASSLGEEKLFF. This chain connects TRBV5-4 to TRBJ1-4, with D hard to call. The CDR3 has 12 residues. Looked up from germline, CDR1 is SGHNT and CDR2 is YYREEE (reference sequence). V was trimmed by 0 bases and J by 8 bases, leaving 5 bases between them.

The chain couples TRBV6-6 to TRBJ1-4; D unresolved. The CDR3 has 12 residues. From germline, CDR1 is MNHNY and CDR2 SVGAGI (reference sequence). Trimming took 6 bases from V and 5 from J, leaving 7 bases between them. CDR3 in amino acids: CASRAENEKLFF. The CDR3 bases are TGTGCCAGCAGGGCTGAGAATGAAAAACTGTTTTTT.

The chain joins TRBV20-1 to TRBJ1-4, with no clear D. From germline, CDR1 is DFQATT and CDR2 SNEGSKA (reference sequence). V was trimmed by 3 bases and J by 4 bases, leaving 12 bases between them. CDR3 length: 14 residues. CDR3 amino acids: CSASQRLHNEKLFF. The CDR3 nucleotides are TGCAGTGCTAGTCAGAGGCTGCATAATGAAAAACTGTTTTTT.

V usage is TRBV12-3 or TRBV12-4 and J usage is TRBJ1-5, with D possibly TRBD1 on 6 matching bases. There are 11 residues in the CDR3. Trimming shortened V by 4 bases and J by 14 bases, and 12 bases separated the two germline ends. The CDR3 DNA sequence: TGTGCCAGCAGTTCTGGACAGATTAAGCATTTT. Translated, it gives CASSSGQIKHF.

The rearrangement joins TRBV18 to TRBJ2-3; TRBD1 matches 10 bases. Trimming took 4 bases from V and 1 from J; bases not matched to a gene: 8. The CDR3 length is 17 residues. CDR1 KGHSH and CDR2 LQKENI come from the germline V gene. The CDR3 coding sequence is TGTGCCAGCTCACGCGTCGCCGGGACAGGGGGCACAGATACGCAGTATTTT. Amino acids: CASSRVAGTGGTDTQYF.

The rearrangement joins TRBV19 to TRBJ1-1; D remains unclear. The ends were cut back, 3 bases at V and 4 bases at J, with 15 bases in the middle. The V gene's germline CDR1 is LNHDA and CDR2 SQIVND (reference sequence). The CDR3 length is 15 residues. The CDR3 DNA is TGTGCCAGTAGTATCGCCGTGCAAGGGCCCACTGAAGCTTTCTTT. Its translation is CASSIAVQGPTEAFF.

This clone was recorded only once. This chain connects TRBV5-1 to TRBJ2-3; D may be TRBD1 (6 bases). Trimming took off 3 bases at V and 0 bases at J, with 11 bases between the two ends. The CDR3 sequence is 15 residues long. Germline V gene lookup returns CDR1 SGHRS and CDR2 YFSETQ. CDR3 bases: TGCGCCAGCAGCTGGGACATCCCTAGCACAGATACGCAGTATTTT. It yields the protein CASSWDIPSTDTQYF.

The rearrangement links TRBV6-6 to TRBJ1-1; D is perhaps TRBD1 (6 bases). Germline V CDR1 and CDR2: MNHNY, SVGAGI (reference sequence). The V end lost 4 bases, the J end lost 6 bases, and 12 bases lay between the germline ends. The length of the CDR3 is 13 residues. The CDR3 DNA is TGTGCCAGCAGTTTTTCCAGGGGCCCTGAAGCTTTCTTT. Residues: CASSFSRGPEAFF.

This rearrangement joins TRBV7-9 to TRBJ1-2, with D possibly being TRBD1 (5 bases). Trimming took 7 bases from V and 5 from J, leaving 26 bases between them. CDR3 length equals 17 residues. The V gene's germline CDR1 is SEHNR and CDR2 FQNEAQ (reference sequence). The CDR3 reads CASNPGGRGEYEYGYTF. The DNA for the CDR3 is TGTGCCAGCAACCCCGGGGGAAGGGGTGAATATGAATATGGCTACACCTTC.

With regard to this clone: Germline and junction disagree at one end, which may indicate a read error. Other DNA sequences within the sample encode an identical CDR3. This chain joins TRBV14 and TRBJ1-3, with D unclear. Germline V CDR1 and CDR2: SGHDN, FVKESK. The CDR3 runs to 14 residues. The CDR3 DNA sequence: TGTGCCAGTAGCCGGGCCTACTCTGGAAACACCATATATTTT. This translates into CASSRAYSGNTIYF.

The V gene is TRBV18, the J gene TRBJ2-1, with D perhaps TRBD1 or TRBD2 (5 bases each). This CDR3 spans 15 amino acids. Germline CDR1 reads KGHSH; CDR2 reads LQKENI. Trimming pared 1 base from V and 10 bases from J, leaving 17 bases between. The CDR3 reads CASSPRASQGGEQFF. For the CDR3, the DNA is TGTGCCAGCTCACCACGGGCAAGCCAGGGCGGGGAGCAGTTCTTC.

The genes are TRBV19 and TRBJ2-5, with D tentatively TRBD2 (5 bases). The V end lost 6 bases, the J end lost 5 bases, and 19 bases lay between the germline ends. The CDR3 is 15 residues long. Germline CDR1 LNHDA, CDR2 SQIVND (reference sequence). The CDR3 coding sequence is TGTGCCAGTAGCCGCGATGGGAGCCGGGGTGAGACCCAGTACTTC. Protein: CASSRDGSRGETQYF.

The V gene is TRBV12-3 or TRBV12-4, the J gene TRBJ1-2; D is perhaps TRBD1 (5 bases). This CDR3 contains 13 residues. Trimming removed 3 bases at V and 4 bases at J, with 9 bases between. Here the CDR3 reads CASSLGQVYGYTF. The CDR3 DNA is TGTGCCAGCAGTTTGGGGCAGGTCTATGGCTACACCTTC.